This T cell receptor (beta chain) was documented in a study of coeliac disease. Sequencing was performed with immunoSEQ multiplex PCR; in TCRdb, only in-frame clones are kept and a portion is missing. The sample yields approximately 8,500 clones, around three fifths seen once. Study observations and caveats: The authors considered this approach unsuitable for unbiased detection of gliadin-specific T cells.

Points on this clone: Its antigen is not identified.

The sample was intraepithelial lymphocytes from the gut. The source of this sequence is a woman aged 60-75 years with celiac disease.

The CDR3 region has the DNA TGCAGTGTAGCCCACGAGCAGTACTTC. It specifies CSVAHEQYF. This chain connects TRBV20-1 to TRBJ2-7; no reliable D call. V lost 7 bases to trimming and J lost 5 bases, with 6 bases between them. CDR1 is DFQATT, CDR2 SNEGSKA, per germline (reference sequence). The CDR3 is made up of 9 amino acids.